Listed below are T cell receptor beta chains from one sample, sequenced in a study of long-term antiretroviral therapy in people with HIV. Profiling relied on immunoSEQ multiplex PCR, and the TCRdb table lists in-frame clones only, not all of them. The sample has about 17,000 clones, 70% to 90% seen once. The specimen was unsorted PBMCs, collected 0.3 years before starting antiretroviral therapy. The receptor source for this set is a man in his fifties or sixties with HIV. Both conserved end residues are part of each CDR3. Fields, in order: V gene, clone size, D gene, J gene, CDR3 protein, CDR3 DNA. D genes are given only for firm matches. Size is stated for part of the rows, as once, few or many counts, or as a class when the clone is expanded.

>TRBV29-1|once|.|TRBJ2-7
CSVESVPHYEQYF
TGCAGCGTTGAATCCGTGCCCCACTACGAGCAGTACTTC
>TRBV27|few|.|TRBJ2-1
CASSSAGDSSYNEQFF
TGTGCCAGCAGTTCGGCAGGGGATAGCTCCTACAATGAGCAGTTCTTC
>TRBV2|few|TRBD1|TRBJ1-5
CASSEDGQASNQPQHF
TGTGCCAGCAGTGAAGATGGACAGGCAAGCAATCAGCCCCAGCATTTT
>TRBV7-9|.|.|TRBJ1-4
CASSRQRTLDEKLFF
TGTGCCAGCAGCCGGCAACGGACCCTGGATGAAAAACTGTTTTTT
>TRBV18|.|.|TRBJ2-1
CASSTGGSAVNEQFF
TGTGCCAGCTCAACCGGAGGATCTGCGGTCAATGAGCAGTTCTTC
>TRBV10-3|.|.|TRBJ2-7
CAITPLGGYEQYF
TGTGCCATCACCCCATTGGGGGGTTACGAGCAGTACTTC
>TRBV20-1|.|.|TRBJ1-1
CSAASGDEAFF
TGCAGTGCTGCCTCAGGGGACGAAGCTTTCTTT
>TRBV6-5|.|.|TRBJ2-1
CASSYVGDNNEQFF
TGTGCCAGCAGTTACGTCGGGGATAACAATGAGCAGTTCTTC
>TRBV4-3|few|.|TRBJ1-3
CASSQNGQSSGNTIYF
TGCGCCAGCAGCCAAAATGGACAGTCCTCTGGAAACACCATATATTTT
>TRBV4-3|.|.|TRBJ1-3
CASSQWGFPGNTIYF
TGCGCCAGCAGCCAATGGGGCTTTCCTGGAAACACCATATATTTT
>TRBV28|.|TRBD1|TRBJ2-3
CASSLLNQGADTQYF
TGTGCCAGCAGTTTATTAAATCAGGGGGCAGATACGCAGTATTTT
>TRBV6-1|.|TRBD2|TRBJ2-1
CASSEVAGGYNEQFF
TGTGCCAGCAGTGAAGTAGCGGGGGGCTACAATGAGCAGTTCTTC
>TRBV5-1|.|TRBD1|TRBJ2-5
CASSSYAFYGTGGQETQYF
TGCGCCAGCAGCTCATACGCCTTCTACGGGACAGGGGGGCAAGAGACCCAGTACTTC
>TRBV30|.|TRBD1|TRBJ2-7
CAWRRQGAVYEQYF
TGTGCCTGGAGAAGGCAGGGGGCGGTCTACGAGCAGTACTTC
>TRBV15|.|TRBD2|TRBJ2-3
CATAGTSGGLEDTQYF
TGTGCCACGGCCGGGACTAGCGGGGGGCTGGAAGATACGCAGTATTTT
>TRBV11-3|.|.|TRBJ2-5
CASSHGVASFQETQYF
TGTGCCAGCAGCCATGGCGTGGCCAGCTTCCAAGAGACCCAGTACTTC
>TRBV28|.|.|TRBJ1-2
CASRPLPQGPPYGYTF
TGTGCCAGCAGACCCCTCCCACAGGGTCCCCCGTATGGCTACACCTTC
>TRBV7-2|.|.|TRBJ1-1
CASSFGRVSMNTEAFF
TGTGCCAGCAGCTTTGGCCGAGTGTCCATGAACACTGAAGCTTTCTTT
>TRBV6-1|.|TRBD2|TRBJ2-3
CASSGLAAGPDTQYF
TGTGCCAGCAGCGGACTAGCGGCGGGCCCAGATACGCAGTATTTT
>TRBV28|.|TRBD1|TRBJ1-2
CASSLMGLSRDRGGGYTF
TGTGCCAGCAGTTTAATGGGACTTTCCAGGGACAGGGGTGGTGGCTACACCTTC
>TRBV15|few|.|TRBJ2-2
CATSSARDFTGELFF
TGTGCCACCAGCAGCGCCCGGGACTTCACCGGGGAGCTGTTTTTT
>TRBV9|once|.|TRBJ2-2
CASSVGPGYTGELFF
TGTGCCAGCAGCGTAGGACCGGGTTACACCGGGGAGCTGTTTTTT
>TRBV10-3|.|.|TRBJ1-2
CATVSAPEGGCTF
TGTGCCACCGTCTCAGCCCCCGAGGGTGGCTGCACCTTC
>TRBV18|.|.|TRBJ2-1
CASSLGRVEYNEQFF
TGTGCCAGCTCTCTCGGACGGGTGGAGTACAATGAGCAGTTCTTC
>TRBV5-6|.|.|TRBJ2-7
CASSISYEQYF
TGTGCCAGCAGCATCAGTTACGAGCAGTACTTC
>TRBV11-3|.|TRBD1|TRBJ2-7
CASSSGQGYEQYF
TGTGCCAGCAGCTCCGGACAGGGCTACGAGCAGTACTTC
>TRBV6-1|.|.|TRBJ2-5
CASSEVGETQYF
TGTGCCAGCAGTGAAGTCGGGGAGACCCAGTACTTC
>TRBV7-9|.|.|TRBJ1-6
CASSLNHNNSPLHF
TGTGCCAGCAGCTTAAACCATAATAATTCACCCCTCCACTTT
>TRBV28|few|.|TRBJ2-7
CASGPGSSYEQYF
TGTGCCAGCGGGCCAGGGAGCTCCTACGAGCAGTACTTC
>TRBV9|.|.|TRBJ2-4
CASSVTVAKNIQYF
TGTGCCAGCAGCGTAACAGTAGCCAAAAACATTCAGTACTTC
>TRBV27|.|.|TRBJ2-7
CASSLRGRYEQYF
TGTGCCAGCAGTTTAAGGGGAAGGTACGAGCAGTACTTC
>TRBV27|.|.|TRBJ1-2
CASSGSGTVNYGYTF
TGTGCCAGCAGTGGCTCCGGGACGGTTAACTATGGCTACACCTTC
>TRBV28|.|.|TRBJ2-1
CASSIGGSSEQFF
TGTGCCAGCAGCATCGGTGGTTCGTCTGAGCAGTTCTTC
>TRBV6-5|.|.|TRBJ1-2
CASSRLRTVYGGYTF
TGTGCCAGCAGTCGACTCAGGACGGTTTACGGTGGCTACACCTTC
>TRBV9|.|.|TRBJ2-3
CASSVSLSLITDTQYF
TGTGCCAGCAGCGTCTCATTGAGCCTAATCACAGATACGCAGTATTTT
>TRBV28|.|.|TRBJ2-7
CASSLPGAPLREQYF
TGTGCCAGCAGTTTACCAGGGGCCCCTTTGAGAGAGCAGTACTTC
>TRBV10-3|.|.|TRBJ1-2
CAISEWQGNYGYTF
TGTGCCATCAGTGAATGGCAGGGGAACTATGGCTACACCTTC
>TRBV2|.|TRBD1|TRBJ1-1
CASSVGTGGFGSAFF
TGTGCCAGCAGTGTAGGGACAGGGGGCTTTGGCTCAGCTTTCTTT
>TRBV6-4|.|.|TRBJ2-1
CASSDSGGAPFREQFF
TGTGCCAGCAGTGACTCCGGCGGGGCCCCCTTTCGAGAGCAGTTCTTC
>TRBV7-9|.|.|TRBJ2-1
CASSGTEEQFF
TGTGCCAGCAGCGGTACTGAAGAGCAGTTCTTC
>TRBV12-5|once|.|TRBJ2-7
CASGLVGYEQYF
TGTGCTAGTGGTTTGGTAGGATACGAGCAGTACTTC
>TRBV6-1|.|.|TRBJ2-7
CASSEPAVGYALFSYEQYF
TGTGCCAGCAGTGAACCCGCCGTGGGCTACGCACTTTTCTCCTACGAGCAGTACTTC
>TRBV9|.|.|TRBJ1-1
CASSPRGGREVAFF
TGTGCCAGCAGCCCTCGAGGGGGGCGGGAGGTGGCTTTCTTT
>TRBV10-3|.|.|TRBJ2-2
CAISGGSVRGNTGELFF
TGTGCCATCAGTGGGGGTTCGGTCAGGGGAAACACCGGGGAGCTGTTTTTT
>TRBV30|.|.|TRBJ1-1
CAWTLTENTEAFF
TGTGCCTGGACATTGACGGAGAACACTGAAGCTTTCTTT
>TRBV7-2|.|.|TRBJ1-2
CASSLRDTSNFLYGYTF
TGTGCCAGCAGCCTCCGGGACACGTCGAATTTTCTCTATGGCTACACCTTC
>TRBV5-1|.|.|TRBJ2-3
CASSSAGLGGHTDTQYF
TGCGCCAGCAGCTCTGCGGGCCTAGGAGGGCACACAGATACGCAGTATTTT
>TRBV4-3|.|TRBD2|TRBJ2-2
CASSHLLAGETGELFF
TGCGCCAGCAGCCACCTACTAGCGGGGGAAACCGGGGAGCTGTTTTTT